Below are 14 T cell receptor beta chains sequenced from a single sample in a study of identical twins. Each CDR3 protein is one row after TCRdb ran MiXCR on the 5' RACE reads. The data contain 700,000 or so distinct CDR3 sequences, over 8.5% of them seen just once; the ten biggest clones take up 0.98%. These data are also associated with another study on yellow fever vaccine responses in identical twins.

The specimen sequenced was PBMCs. Receptors originate from a woman younger than 35 in good health.

The J gene is TRBJ1-3, the V gene TRBV7-9, with a possible D match to TRBD1 (5 bases). Germline-derived CDR1 and CDR2 are SEHNR and FQNEAQ (reference sequence). The CDR3 is made up of 16 amino acids. The V gene lost 5 bases and the J gene lost 2 bases, with 16 bases spanning the gap. CDR3 residues: CASSPKARVAGNTIYF. CDR3 bases: TGTGCCAGCAGCCCGAAAGCCAGGGTGGCTGGAAACACCATATATTTT.

This clonotype was seen ten or more times. The rearrangement links TRBV7-9 to TRBJ2-2; no reliable D call. There are 12 residues in the CDR3. V dropped 10 bases and J dropped 4 bases, with 10 bases sitting between them. Germline lookup yields CDR1 SEHNR and CDR2 FQNEAQ (reference sequence). This chain's CDR3 is CANVHGTGELFF. The CDR3 nucleotides are TGTGCCAACGTGCATGGCACCGGGGAGCTGTTTTTT.

This clonotype was found many times. The chain links TRBV5-1 to TRBJ2-3, with unresolved D. Trimming shortened V by 3 bases and J by 2 bases, and 10 bases separated the two germline ends. The CDR3 is 14 amino acids. The germline V gene has CDR1 SGHRS and CDR2 YFSETQ. The CDR3 DNA follows: TGCGCCAGCAGCTGGTCGACATACACAGATACGCAGTATTTT. Translated: CASSWSTYTDTQYF.

In its sample, this clonotype was seen a few times. This chain links TRBV27 with TRBJ2-1; 7 bases line up with TRBD2. With V trimmed by 10 bases and J by 4 bases, 10 bases remained unmatched. Germline V gives CDR1 MNHEY, CDR2 SMNVEV (reference sequence). This CDR3 is built from 14 residues. Here the CDR3 DNA reads TGTGCCACCCGAGAGGGGACTACTTACAATGAGCAGTTCTTC. This gives the protein CATREGTTYNEQFF.

V gene TRBV9 combines with J gene TRBJ2-3; D is ambiguous. This CDR3 contains 14 residues. The germline CDR1 and CDR2 sequences are SGDLS and YYNGEE. The ends were cut back, 0 bases at V and 3 bases at J, with 8 bases in the middle. Here the CDR3 DNA reads TGTGCCAGCAGCGTAGAAAGGGCAACAGATACGCAGTATTTT. The encoded protein is CASSVERATDTQYF. The full variable domain, completed using reference TRBV9 and TRBJ2-3, is DSGVTQTPKHLITATGQRVTLRCSPRSGDLSVYWYQQSLDQGLQFLIQYYNGEERAKGNILERFSAQQFPDLHSELNLSSLELGDSALYFCASSVERATDTQYFGPGTRLTVL.

This chain connects TRBV6-1 to TRBJ2-4; D might be TRBD1 or TRBD2, each matching 5 bases. Trimming left V 6 bases short and J 3 bases short, with 15 bases between. The germline V gene encodes CDR1 MNHNS and CDR2 SASEGT. The CDR3 runs to 15 residues. The CDR3 loop reads CASSDPGPNKNIQYF. The CDR3 DNA reads TGTGCCAGCAGCGACCCGGGACCGAACAAAAACATTCAGTACTTC.

The chain couples TRBV20-1 to TRBJ2-1; 9 positions agree with TRBD1. The germline CDR1 and CDR2 sequences are DFQATT and SNEGSKA (reference sequence). This CDR3 comprises 13 residues. Germline trimming cut 5 bases from V and 6 bases from J; bases unmatched to any gene: 5. The CDR3 DNA reads TGCAGTGCTGGGACAGGGTTCTTCAATGAGCAGTTCTTC. Amino acid sequence: CSAGTGFFNEQFF.

This clonotype was seen repeatedly, ten times or more. The J gene is TRBJ2-3, the V gene TRBV5-1; 10 nucleotides agree with TRBD2. V was clipped by 3 bases and J by 5 bases; unmatched bases: 9. The CDR3 runs to 16 residues. Germline V gives CDR1 SGHRS, CDR2 YFSETQ. This chain's CDR3 is CASSSSGGASRDTQYF. The CDR3 DNA sequence: TGCGCCAGCAGCTCAAGCGGGGGGGCCAGTAGAGATACGCAGTATTTT.

This clonotype was seen at least ten times. The V and J genes are TRBV12-3 or TRBV12-4 and TRBJ2-7, with D possibly matching TRBD1 (5 bases). CDR3 size: 15 residues. V was cut by 1 base and J by 2 bases, with 12 bases left in between. The CDR3 spells CASSLDPRATYEQYF. The CDR3 DNA follows: TGTGCCAGCAGTTTAGACCCCAGGGCCACCTACGAGCAGTACTTC.

This clonotype was seen many times. One end of the junction varies from germline; a read error may be responsible. The chain joins TRBV7-7 to TRBJ2-2; 7 bases line up with TRBD1. Per the germline V gene, CDR1 is SSHAT and CDR2 is FNYEAQ (reference sequence). The CDR3 loop spans 14 amino acids. The CDR3 loop is CASSMRQGSGELFF. In DNA form, the CDR3 reads TGTGCTAGCAGCATGAGACAGGGTTCCGGGGAGCTGTTTTTT.

The rearrangement links TRBV5-4 to TRBJ2-1; TRBD2 matches at 16 bases. After removal of 2 bases from V and 0 bases from J, the junction contained 5 bases not matched to a gene. Looked up from germline, CDR1 is SGHNT and CDR2 is YYREEE (reference sequence). The CDR3 has 19 residues. The CDR3 protein is CASSLLGLAGGSSYNEQFF. The CDR3 nucleotides are TGTGCCAGCAGCTTATTGGGACTAGCGGGAGGGAGCTCCTACAATGAGCAGTTCTTC.

At least ten counts were recorded for this clonotype. The CDR3 DNA reads as TGCAGTGCTAGAGATACCTACGAGCAGTACTTC. This translates into CSARDTYEQYF. V usage is TRBV20-1 and J usage is TRBJ2-7; D ambiguous. Germline V lookup: CDR1 DFQATT, CDR2 SNEGSKA (reference sequence). The CDR3 sequence is 11 residues long. The V gene lost 0 bases and the J gene lost 2 bases, with 2 bases spanning the gap.

There are a few counts of this clonotype. The rearrangement links TRBV20-1 to TRBJ2-1, with TRBD2 matching 11 bases. The CDR3 loop spans 17 amino acids. With V trimmed by 0 bases and J by 1 base, 5 bases remained unmatched. Per the germline V gene, CDR1 is DFQATT and CDR2 is SNEGSKA (reference sequence). The CDR3 DNA sequence: TGCAGTGCTAGAGACCCCCTAGCGGGAGGTTCCTACAATGAGCAGTTCTTC. Its translation: CSARDPLAGGSYNEQFF.

This clonotype was counted once. The chain has TRBV6-1 and TRBJ2-5, with D perhaps matching TRBD2 (7 bases). V was trimmed by 7 bases and J by 0 bases, leaving 18 bases between them. Germline values: CDR1 MNHNS, CDR2 SASEGT. The CDR3 is 16 residues long. The CDR3 coding sequence is TGTGCCAGCACCGAGGGTGGGGGGGCGTACCAAGAGACCCAGTACTTC. It encodes CASTEGGGAYQETQYF.